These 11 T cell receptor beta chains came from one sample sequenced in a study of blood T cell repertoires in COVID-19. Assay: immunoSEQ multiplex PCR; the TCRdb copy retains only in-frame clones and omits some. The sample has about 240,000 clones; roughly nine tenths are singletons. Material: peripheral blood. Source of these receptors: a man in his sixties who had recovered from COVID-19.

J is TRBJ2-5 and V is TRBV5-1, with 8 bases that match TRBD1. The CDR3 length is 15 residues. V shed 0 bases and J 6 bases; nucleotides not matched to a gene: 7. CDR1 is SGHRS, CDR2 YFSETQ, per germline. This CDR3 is CASSLGAGGVKTQYF. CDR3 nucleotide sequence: TGCGCCAGCAGCTTGGGCGCAGGGGGCGTCAAGACCCAGTACTTC.

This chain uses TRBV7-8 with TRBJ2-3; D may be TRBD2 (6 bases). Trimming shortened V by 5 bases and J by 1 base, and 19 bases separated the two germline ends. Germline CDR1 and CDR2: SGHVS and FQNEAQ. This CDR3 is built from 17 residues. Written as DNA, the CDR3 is TGTGCCAGCAGCCTCCTGGGGGGTGGGACTGGCACAGATACGCAGTATTTT. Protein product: CASSLLGGGTGTDTQYF.

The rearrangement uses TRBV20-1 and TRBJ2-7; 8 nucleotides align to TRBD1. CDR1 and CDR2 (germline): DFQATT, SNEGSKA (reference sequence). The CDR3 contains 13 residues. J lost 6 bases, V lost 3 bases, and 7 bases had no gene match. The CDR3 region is CSASPPTGGEQYV. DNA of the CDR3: TGCAGTGCTAGTCCTCCAACAGGGGGCGAGCAGTACGTC.

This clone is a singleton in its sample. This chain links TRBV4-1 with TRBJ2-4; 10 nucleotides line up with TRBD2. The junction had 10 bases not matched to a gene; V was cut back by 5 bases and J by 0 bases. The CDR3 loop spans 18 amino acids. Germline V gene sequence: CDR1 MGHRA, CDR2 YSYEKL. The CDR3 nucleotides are TGCGCCAGCAGCTTAATAGCGGGGGGAAATATAGCCAAAAACATTCAGTACTTC. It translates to CASSLIAGGNIAKNIQYF.

The CDR3, as DNA: TGTGCCAGCAGCTTTATTGTAACAAATGAGCAGTTCTTC. It yields the protein CASSFIVTNEQFF. The chain recombines TRBV11-2 with TRBJ2-1; no firm D call. CDR3 size: 13 residues. Germline values: CDR1 SGHAT, CDR2 FQNNGV. Trimming shortened V by 3 bases and J by 7 bases, and 10 bases separated the two germline ends.

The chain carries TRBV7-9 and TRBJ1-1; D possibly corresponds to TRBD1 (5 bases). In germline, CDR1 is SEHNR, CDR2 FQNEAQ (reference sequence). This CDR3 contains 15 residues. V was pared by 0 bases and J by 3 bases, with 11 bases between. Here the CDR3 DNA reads TGTGCCAGCAGCTTAGCATTGGGGGGAGACACTGAAGCTTTCTTT. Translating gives CASSLALGGDTEAFF.

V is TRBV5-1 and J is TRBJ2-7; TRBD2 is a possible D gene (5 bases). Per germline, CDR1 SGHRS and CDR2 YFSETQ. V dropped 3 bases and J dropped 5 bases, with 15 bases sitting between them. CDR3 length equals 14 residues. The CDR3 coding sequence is TGCGCCAGCAGCTACACTAGGATCGCCGACGAGCAGTACTTC. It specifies CASSYTRIADEQYF.

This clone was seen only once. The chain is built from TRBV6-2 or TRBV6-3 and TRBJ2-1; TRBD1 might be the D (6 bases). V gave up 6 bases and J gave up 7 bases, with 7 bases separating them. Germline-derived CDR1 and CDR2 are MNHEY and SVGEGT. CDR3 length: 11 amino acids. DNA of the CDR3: TGTGCCAGCAGCCAGGGGAATGAGCAGTTCTTC. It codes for CASSQGNEQFF.

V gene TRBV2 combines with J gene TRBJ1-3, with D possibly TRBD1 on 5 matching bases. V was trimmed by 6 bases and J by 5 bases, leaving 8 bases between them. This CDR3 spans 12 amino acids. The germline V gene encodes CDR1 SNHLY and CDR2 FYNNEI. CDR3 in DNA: TGTGCCAGCAGGTTGGACAGAAACACCATATATTTT. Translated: CASRLDRNTIYF.

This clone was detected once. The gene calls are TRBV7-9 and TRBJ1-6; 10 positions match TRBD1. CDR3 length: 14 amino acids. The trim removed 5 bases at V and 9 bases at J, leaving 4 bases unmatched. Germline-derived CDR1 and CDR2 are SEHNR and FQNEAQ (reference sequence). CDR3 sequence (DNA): TGTGCCAGCAGCCCTGGGACAGGGGTTTCACCCCTCCACTTT. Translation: CASSPGTGVSPLHF.

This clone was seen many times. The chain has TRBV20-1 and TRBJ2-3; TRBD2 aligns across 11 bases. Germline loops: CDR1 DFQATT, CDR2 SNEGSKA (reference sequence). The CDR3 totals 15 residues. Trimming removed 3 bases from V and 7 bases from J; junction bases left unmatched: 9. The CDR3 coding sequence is TGCAGTGCTAGTAGGCCTAGCGGGGGGATTCATACGCAGTATTTT. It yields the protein CSASRPSGGIHTQYF.